This T cell receptor beta chain stems from a study of blood T cell repertoires in COVID-19. In the source study's methods: Nucleated cell counts were estimated from reference gene primer amplification. Profiled with immunoSEQ multiplex PCR; TCRdb holds only in-frame clones, not every one. The D gene and trimming were derived from the DNA, and the V and J assignments and clone size from that table. The profile shows about 200,000 clones, 80% to 90% of them singletons. The ends were cut back, 9 bases at V and 4 bases at J, with 16 bases in the middle. The CDR3 spans 14 residues. CDR1 LNHDA and CDR2 SQIVND come from the germline V gene (reference sequence).

The TCR sequence derives from a man in his sixties with acute or convalescent COVID-19. The rearrangement uses TRBV19 and TRBJ2-1; no clear D. What was sequenced was peripheral blood. CDR3 residues: CASASRSLYNEQFF. The DNA of the CDR3 is TGTGCCAGCGCCTCAAGGAGTCTGTACAATGAGCAGTTCTTC.